Each of the 16 T cell receptor beta chains below was sequenced from the same sample in a study of cytomegalovirus exposure and HLA in healthy donors. 13 Jbeta primers and 60 Vbeta primers were used for the PCR. Method: immunoSEQ multiplex PCR; TCRdb's copy keeps in-frame clones and lacks some. The table lists about 140,000 clones, 76% of them singletons. The sample consisted of PBMCs. All receptors derive from a man in his forties in good health and CMV-seronegative.

The chain joins TRBV7-3 to TRBJ1-6; D may be TRBD1 (6 bases). CDR1 is SGHTA, CDR2 FQGTGA, per germline. The CDR3 has 14 residues. V shed 1 base and J shed 9 bases, with 10 bases lying between them. CDR3 nucleotide sequence: TGTGCCAGCAGCTTAAAGGGGGATGGTTCACCCCTCCACTTT. This codes for CASSLKGDGSPLHF.

This rearrangement joins TRBV7-9 to TRBJ1-1, with 7 positions matching TRBD1. The trim removed 1 base at V and 8 bases at J, leaving 7 bases unmatched. Germline CDR1 SEHNR, CDR2 FQNEAQ (reference sequence). This CDR3 has 14 residues. This CDR3 is CASSLGGQGVEAFF. DNA of the CDR3: TGTGCCAGCAGCTTAGGGGGCCAGGGGGTCGAAGCTTTCTTT.

The chain has TRBV19 and TRBJ2-5, with 7 bases matching TRBD2. The CDR3 has 15 amino acids. V was pared by 9 bases and J by 2 bases, with 12 bases of the junction left unmatched. Germline V lookup: CDR1 LNHDA, CDR2 SQIVND (reference sequence). CDR3 region: CASRSGASGQETQYF. The CDR3 region has the DNA TGTGCCAGCCGGTCGGGAGCTAGCGGACAAGAGACCCAGTACTTC.

The chain recombines TRBV7-6 with TRBJ2-4; 13 nucleotides line up with TRBD2. CDR1 is SGHVS, CDR2 FNYEAQ, per germline. V shed 6 bases and J 1 base; nucleotides not matched to a gene: 3. The CDR3 contains 16 residues. The CDR3 DNA reads TGTGCCAGCAGTCTGACTAGCGGGGGGGCCAAAAACATTCAGTACTTC. Translating it yields CASSLTSGGAKNIQYF.

The chain combines TRBV6-6 with TRBJ2-3, with a tentative D call TRBD1 (5 bases). CDR3 size: 13 residues. The V end lost 4 bases, the J end lost 3 bases, and 8 bases lay between the germline ends. CDR1 and CDR2 from the germline V gene are MNHNY and SVGAGI (reference sequence). The CDR3 here is CASSFRETDTQYF. In nucleotides, the CDR3 is TGTGCCAGCAGTTTCAGGGAAACAGATACGCAGTATTTT.

V is TRBV5-4 and J is TRBJ2-3; 11 bases fit TRBD2. The germline V gene has CDR1 SGHNT and CDR2 YYREEE (reference sequence). Trimming removed 2 bases from V and 0 bases from J; junction bases left unmatched: 11. This CDR3 contains 19 residues. CDR3 sequence reads: CASSLVPSGGQGSTDTQYF. In DNA form, the CDR3 reads TGTGCCAGCAGCTTAGTGCCTAGCGGGGGGCAAGGCAGCACAGATACGCAGTATTTT.

This clone was detected once. This sequence joins TRBV2 and TRBJ1-4, with TRBD1 matching over 8 bases. Trimming removed 5 bases from V and 7 bases from J; junction bases left unmatched: 9. CDR1 and CDR2 from the germline V gene are SNHLY and FYNNEI. The CDR3 sequence is 15 residues long. As DNA, the CDR3 is TGTGCCAGCAGTCTAGAAGCCGGGACAGGTGAAAAACTGTTTTTT. It translates to CASSLEAGTGEKLFF. The entire variable domain, with the rest obtained from reference TRBV2 and TRBJ1-4, is as follows: EPEVTQTPSHQVTQMGQEVILRCVPISNHLYFYWYRQILGQKVEFLVSFYNNEISEKSEIFDDQFSVERPDGSNFTLKIRSTKLEDSAMYFCASSLEAGTGEKLFFGSGTQLSVL.

V is TRBV11-3 and J is TRBJ2-3; tentative D call: TRBD1 (5 bases). The V gene's germline CDR1 is SGHNT and CDR2 YENEEA. Trimming shortened V by 1 base and J by 0 bases, and 5 bases separated the two germline ends. The CDR3 has 14 residues. The CDR3 here is CASSLGQSTDTQYF. The CDR3 coding sequence is TGTGCCAGCAGCTTAGGACAGAGCACAGATACGCAGTATTTT.

This rearrangement joins TRBV19 to TRBJ2-1, with TRBD2 matching 14 bases. The CDR3 totals 18 residues. V shed 6 bases, J shed 6 bases, and the junction held 13 bases outside the gene matches. In germline, CDR1 is LNHDA, CDR2 SQIVND (reference sequence). The CDR3: CASSDGTSGSPGANEQFF. The CDR3 DNA reads as TGTGCCAGTAGCGACGGGACTAGCGGGAGTCCGGGGGCCAATGAGCAGTTCTTC.

The chain has TRBV7-8 and TRBJ2-3, with 10 bases fitting TRBD2. Germline V gene sequence: CDR1 SGHVS, CDR2 FQNEAQ. The CDR3 has 18 residues. V lost 5 bases, J lost 0 bases, and 11 bases stayed unmatched. CDR3 coding DNA: TGTGCCAGCAGCCTCTCTAGCGGGAGTATCCCTAGCACAGATACGCAGTATTTT. As protein: CASSLSSGSIPSTDTQYF.

This clone turned up a few times. The gene calls are TRBV6-4 and TRBJ2-1, with D perhaps matching TRBD1 (5 bases). CDR1 is MRHNA, CDR2 SNTAGT, per germline. Trimming took 2 bases from V and 15 from J, leaving 14 bases between them. The CDR3 is 12 residues long. The CDR3 DNA sequence: TGTGCCAGCAGTGACGGGGCAGGGTCAAGGTTCTTC. Translating it yields CASSDGAGSRFF.

This clone was counted a single time. For the CDR3, the DNA is TGTGCCAGCAGTTACAACAGGGTCCCCTACGAGCAGTACTTC. Amino acid sequence: CASSYNRVPYEQYF. This rearrangement joins TRBV27 to TRBJ2-7; the D gene is possibly TRBD1 (6 bases). CDR3 size: 14 residues. The germline V gene encodes CDR1 MNHEY and CDR2 SMNVEV (reference sequence). Trimming pared 4 bases from V and 2 bases from J, leaving 12 bases between.

J is TRBJ2-3 and V is TRBV11-2; TRBD2 matches at 7 bases. Germline CDR1 and CDR2: SGHAT and FQNNGV. This CDR3 has 17 residues. Unmatched junction bases numbered 9, after V lost 1 base and J lost 2 bases. The CDR3 DNA follows: TGTGCCAGCAGCTTAGGCGAGTGGCTAGCGGTCACAGATACGCAGTATTTT. This encodes CASSLGEWLAVTDTQYF.

A few counts support this clone. This CDR3 reads CASRGTGLMNTEAFF. The CDR3 nucleotides read TGTGCCAGCAGGGGGACAGGGCTCATGAACACTGAAGCTTTCTTT. The chain couples TRBV2 to TRBJ1-1; 9 bases are shared with TRBD1. Germline lookup yields CDR1 SNHLY and CDR2 FYNNEI. This CDR3 contains 15 residues. V gave up 6 bases and J gave up 0 bases; unmatched junction bases: 5.

The chain uses TRBV19 and TRBJ2-7; 9 bases are shared with TRBD1. Germline values: CDR1 LNHDA, CDR2 SQIVND (reference sequence). The CDR3 spans 15 residues. V lost 3 bases to trimming and J lost 4 bases; unmatched junction nucleotides: 7. The CDR3 reads CASSIQDRGLYEQYF. The CDR3 region has the DNA TGTGCCAGTAGTATCCAGGACAGGGGCCTGTACGAGCAGTACTTC.

The rearrangement uses TRBV4-2 and TRBJ2-5, with 10 bases identical to TRBD2. V shed 4 bases, J shed 0 bases, and the junction held 5 bases outside the gene matches. The length of the CDR3 is 16 residues. Germline CDR1 LGHNA, CDR2 YNFKEQ. The CDR3 loop is CASSLDGTSDQETQYF. CDR3 DNA: TGTGCCAGCAGCCTAGACGGGACTAGCGACCAAGAGACCCAGTACTTC.